One sample yielded the 11 T cell receptor beta chains listed below, sequenced in a study of blood T cell repertoires in COVID-19. Measured with immunoSEQ multiplex PCR; TCRdb has only the in-frame clones, and not every one. The sample lists approximately 230,000 clones; 86% were seen once. Sequencing was done on a sample of peripheral blood. These receptors all stem from a man aged 30-40 years who had recovered from COVID-19.

The chain joins TRBV6-2 or TRBV6-3 to TRBJ1-5, with no clear D. CDR1 and CDR2 (germline): MNHEY, SVGEGT. V was shortened by 2 bases and J by 6 bases, with 8 bases between the two germline ends. CDR3 length: 13 amino acids. The CDR3 loop is CASSYGGSQPQHF. The CDR3 DNA reads as TGTGCCAGCAGTTACGGAGGGTCTCAGCCCCAGCATTTT.

The CDR3 DNA is TGTGCCAGCAGTCCGATCAGGGTGAACGGGGAGCTGTTTTTT. Translating it yields CASSPIRVNGELFF. V gene TRBV5-5 combines with J gene TRBJ2-2; perhaps TRBD1 as D (5 bases). The CDR3 length is 14 residues. V was pared by 5 bases and J by 7 bases, with 15 bases between. The V gene's germline CDR1 is SGHKS and CDR2 YYEKEE (reference sequence).

CDR3 DNA: TGTGCCAGCAGTGGTCTCCCCGGGGCAGCGGGTAATGAGCAGTTCTTC. Its translation: CASSGLPGAAGNEQFF. V usage is TRBV6-4 and J usage is TRBJ2-1; D possibly corresponds to TRBD2 (6 bases). The CDR3 sequence is 16 residues long. Germline CDR1 is MRHNA and CDR2 is SNTAGT. Trimming shortened V by 4 bases and J by 7 bases, and 20 bases separated the two germline ends.

The chain employs TRBV30 and TRBJ2-7; D might be TRBD1 (5 bases). With 3 bases removed from V and 4 bases from J, the gap between germline ends came to 7 bases. Germline CDR1 GTSNPN, CDR2 SVGIG (reference sequence). This CDR3 contains 11 residues. The CDR3 spells CAWRKGYEQYF. The DNA for the CDR3 is TGTGCCTGGAGGAAGGGGTACGAGCAGTACTTC.

The chain uses TRBV30 and TRBJ1-2; TRBD1 matches 11 bases. Trimming removed 1 base from V and 8 bases from J; junction bases left unmatched: 3. There are 13 residues in the CDR3. Germline-derived CDR1 and CDR2 are GTSNPN and SVGIG (reference sequence). CDR3 sequence: CAWSEGQGGGYTF. CDR3 sequence (DNA): TGTGCCTGGAGTGAGGGACAGGGGGGCGGCTACACCTTC.

J is TRBJ2-3 and V is TRBV5-1; 9 bases fit TRBD2. This CDR3 has 14 amino acids. V was pared by 1 base and J by 6 bases, with 3 bases of the junction left unmatched. The germline CDR1 and CDR2 sequences are SGHRS and YFSETQ. The CDR3 region has the DNA TGCGCCAGCAGCTTGTCCAGCGGGGGGGATACGCAGTATTTT. As protein: CASSLSSGGDTQYF. The full variable domain, rest sourced from reference TRBV5-1 and TRBJ2-3, is KAGVTQTPRYLIKTRGQQVTLSCSPISGHRSVSWYQQTPGQGLQFLFEYFSETQRNKGNFPGRFSGRQFSNSRSEMNVSTLELGDSALYLCASSLSSGGDTQYFGPGTRLTVL.

In the case of this clone: The junction departs from the called germline gene at one end, perhaps through a read error. The genes are TRBV7-2 and TRBJ2-7; the match to TRBD1 covers 8 bases. The CDR3 has 13 amino acids. Germline loops: CDR1 SGHTA, CDR2 FQGNSA. The CDR3 coding sequence is TGTGCCAGCAGTTTAGACAGGGGCTACGAGCAGTACTTC. Residues: CASSLDRGYEQYF.

The CDR3: CSVVPGQEFGGYTF. DNA for the CDR3: TGCAGCGTCGTCCCGGGACAGGAGTTTGGGGGCTACACCTTC. The chain combines TRBV29-1 with TRBJ1-2; the match to TRBD1 covers 8 bases. The CDR3 extends over 14 amino acids. Germline lookup yields CDR1 SQVTM and CDR2 ANQGSEA. V shed 6 bases, J shed 8 bases, and the junction held 14 bases outside the gene matches.

This chain uses TRBV10-1 with TRBJ1-2; D might be TRBD1 (5 bases). Germline V gene data show CDR1 as WNHNN and CDR2 as SYGVQD (reference sequence). V dropped 6 bases and J dropped 4 bases, with 18 bases sitting between them. The CDR3 consists of 15 residues. CDR3 sequence reads: CASSEDRLATYGYTF. The CDR3 nucleotides read TGCGCCAGCAGCGAAGACAGACTCGCTACCTATGGCTACACCTTC.

The chain combines TRBV15 with TRBJ1-4; TRBD1 aligns across 8 bases. Trimming cost V 3 bases and J 8 bases; bases outside gene matches: 8. Germline CDR1 reads LNHNV; CDR2 reads YYDKDF (reference sequence). This CDR3 has 15 residues. Written as DNA, the CDR3 is TGTGCCACCAGCAGGACAGGGGAGGATAGGGAAAAACTGTTTTTT. It is translated as CATSRTGEDREKLFF.

The chain couples TRBV4-3 to TRBJ2-7; D is perhaps TRBD1 (5 bases). V was clipped by 1 base and J by 2 bases, with 15 bases between them. CDR3 length: 16 amino acids. Germline lookup yields CDR1 LGHNA and CDR2 YSLEER. The CDR3 is CASSQVADSDTYEQYF. In nucleotides, the CDR3 is TGCGCCAGCAGCCAAGTTGCAGACAGCGATACCTACGAGCAGTACTTC.